Listed here are 24 T cell receptor beta chains from one sample, sequenced in a study of CD8 T cells in Susac syndrome. RNA was extracted with the RNeasy kit, and a quantity of about 0.45 to 1 ug was reverse transcribed using random hexamers. TCRdb re-derived calls from the immunoSEQ multiplex PCR reads in MiXCR, one entry per CDR3 protein. The sample holds 160,000 or so distinct CDR3 sequences; around 90% are singletons and the top ten take 0.065% to 0.1%. The source material was CD4+ T cells from PBMCs. These receptors were obtained from a human donor in good health.

The chain combines TRBV28 with TRBJ2-7, with 11 nucleotides matching TRBD1. The CDR3 contains 17 residues. The V gene end was trimmed by 6 bases and the J gene end by 3 bases; junction bases not matched to a gene: 13. CDR1 and CDR2 from the germline V gene are MDHEN and SYDVKM. The DNA for the CDR3 is TGTGCCAGCAGCCCGCGCCAGGGGACAGGGGGGATCTACGAGCAGTACTTC. Translating it yields CASSPRQGTGGIYEQYF.

The chain is built from TRBV5-1 and TRBJ2-7; 10 bases agree with TRBD2. In germline, CDR1 is SGHRS, CDR2 YFSETQ. This CDR3 region has 16 residues. With V trimmed by 3 bases and J by 0 bases, 6 bases remained unmatched. CDR3 region: CASSSGTSVISYEQYF. CDR3 sequence (DNA): TGCGCCAGCAGCTCCGGGACTAGCGTGATCTCCTACGAGCAGTACTTC.

The chain has TRBV29-1 and TRBJ2-1, with a weak D call TRBD1 (6 bases). Deletions cut 6 bases from V and 0 bases from J, with 15 bases between. The length of the CDR3 is 15 residues. CDR1 is SQVTM and CDR2 is ANQGSEA in the germline V gene. CDR3 coding DNA: TGCAGCGTGGCCACTGACAGGAGCTCCTACAATGAGCAGTTCTTC. As protein: CSVATDRSSYNEQFF.

The genes are TRBV30 and TRBJ2-1, with D hard to call. V shed 0 bases and J shed 3 bases, with 0 bases lying between them. The germline V gene encodes CDR1 GTSNPN and CDR2 SVGIG (reference sequence). This CDR3 spans 11 amino acids. This CDR3 reads CAWSVYNEQFF. The CDR3 coding sequence is TGTGCCTGGAGTGTCTACAATGAGCAGTTCTTC.

This rearrangement joins TRBV24-1 to TRBJ2-2, with D perhaps matching TRBD1 (6 bases). The CDR3 is 15 amino acids. Germline values: CDR1 KGHDR, CDR2 SFDVKD. The V end was cut by 3 bases, the J end by 5 bases, with 12 bases between. The CDR3 protein is CATSDRTEVTGELFF. CDR3 sequence (DNA): TGTGCCACCAGTGATCGGACAGAGGTTACCGGGGAGCTGTTTTTT.

The rearrangement links TRBV5-1 to TRBJ2-4; TRBD1 agrees at 9 bases. CDR3 size: 16 residues. In germline, CDR1 is SGHRS, CDR2 YFSETQ. V lost 0 bases to trimming and J lost 6 bases; unmatched junction nucleotides: 7. The DNA for the CDR3 is TGCGCCAGCAGCTTGGGACCGGGACAGGGACCAAACATTCAGTACTTC. Protein: CASSLGPGQGPNIQYF.

The chain joins TRBV6-5 to TRBJ1-2; a weak D match, TRBD1 (6 bases). The V and J ends lost 6 bases and 7 bases respectively, with 18 bases between them. CDR1 and CDR2 (germline): MNHEY, SVGAGI. The CDR3 has 14 residues. DNA of the CDR3: TGTGCCAGCAGCCACCGGGACATCGGGCCTGGCTACACCTTC. Translated, it gives CASSHRDIGPGYTF.

The chain links TRBV12-3 or TRBV12-4 to TRBJ2-3; D is undetermined. V was cut by 5 bases and J by 7 bases, with 7 bases left in between. The CDR3 totals 11 residues. This chain's CDR3 is CASSQTNTQYF. The CDR3 DNA follows: TGTGCCAGCAGTCAAACTAATACGCAGTATTTT.

The V call is TRBV9, the J call TRBJ1-1, with 8 nucleotides matching TRBD1. The CDR3 loop spans 16 amino acids. Germline CDR1 SGDLS, CDR2 YYNGEE. Germline trimming cut 1 base from V and 11 bases from J; bases unmatched to any gene: 16. The CDR3 region has the DNA TGTGCCAGCAGCGTAAACACCAGGACAGGGAATTTGGCGGCTTTCTTT. It specifies CASSVNTRTGNLAAFF.

V usage is TRBV6-5 and J usage is TRBJ1-5, with D hard to call. Germline-derived CDR1 and CDR2 are MNHEY and SVGAGI. This CDR3 has 13 residues. The germline V and J ends were trimmed by 6 bases and 9 bases, with 15 bases remaining between them. The CDR3 region has the DNA TGTGCCAGCAGCACAAATCTGGATCTGCCCCAGCATTTT. It codes for CASSTNLDLPQHF.

The sample holds a few counts of this clonotype. This sequence joins TRBV7-9 and TRBJ2-3; no clear D gene. V lost 3 bases and J lost 2, with 9 bases in between. Germline V gene sequence: CDR1 SEHNR, CDR2 FQNEAQ (reference sequence). CDR3 length: 14 residues. The CDR3 here is CASSFNPDTDTQYF. CDR3 bases: TGTGCCAGCAGCTTCAACCCCGACACAGATACGCAGTATTTT.

This clonotype was recorded a few times. This chain links TRBV7-2 with TRBJ1-6; no clear D. Germline CDR1 is SGHTA and CDR2 is FQGNSA. The ends were cut back, 1 base at V and 5 bases at J, with 0 bases in the middle. This CDR3 is 12 amino acids long. The chain's CDR3 is CASSLDNSPLHF. CDR3 nucleotides: TGTGCCAGCAGCTTAGATAATTCACCCCTCCACTTT.

This chain links TRBV4-1 with TRBJ2-6, with TRBD2 matching 8 bases. This CDR3 is 19 amino acids long. Germline V lookup: CDR1 MGHRA, CDR2 YSYEKL. Unmatched junction bases numbered 7, after V lost 0 bases and J lost 0 bases. CDR3 loop: CASSQESLAGFSGANVLTF. Written as DNA, the CDR3 is TGCGCCAGCAGCCAAGAGAGTCTAGCGGGCTTCTCTGGGGCCAACGTCCTGACTTTC.

This clonotype has only a few counts. The chain recombines TRBV29-1 with TRBJ2-7; tentative D call: TRBD2 (6 bases). Germline-derived CDR1 and CDR2 are SQVTM and ANQGSEA. The V end lost 6 bases, the J end lost 5 bases, and 14 bases lay between the germline ends. The CDR3 contains 12 residues. The CDR3 nucleotides are TGCAGCGTGGGGACTGGAAGGAACGAGCAGTACTTC. Encoded protein: CSVGTGRNEQYF.

This chain joins TRBV14 and TRBJ2-7; 7 bases match TRBD2. Germline-derived CDR1 and CDR2 are SGHDN and FVKESK. The CDR3 is 15 residues long. V lost 3 bases and J lost 2; bases outside the gene matches: 7. The CDR3 DNA reads TGTGCCAGCAGCCAGCTAGCGGACAAGGCCTACGAGCAGTACTTC. It yields the protein CASSQLADKAYEQYF.

The chain joins TRBV27 to TRBJ2-6; no reliable D call. V was trimmed by 2 bases and J by 0 bases, leaving 8 bases between them. CDR3 size: 16 residues. CDR1 MNHEY and CDR2 SMNVEV come from the germline V gene (reference sequence). The CDR3 DNA sequence: TGTGCCAGCAGTTTAATGGGTAGCTCTGGGGCCAACGTCCTGACTTTC. This encodes CASSLMGSSGANVLTF.

This rearrangement joins TRBV20-1 to TRBJ2-1; D may be TRBD1 or TRBD2 (5 bases each). The V gene lost 3 bases and the J gene lost 3 bases, with 18 bases spanning the gap. The germline CDR1 and CDR2 sequences are DFQATT and SNEGSKA (reference sequence). The CDR3 is 16 amino acids. CDR3 nucleotide sequence: TGCAGTGCTAGCAACGGGACCTTATGGGACTACAATGAGCAGTTCTTC. Translated: CSASNGTLWDYNEQFF.

The genes are TRBV29-1 and TRBJ2-1; a weak D match, TRBD2 (6 bases). V gave up 4 bases and J gave up 8 bases, with 12 bases separating them. Germline assignment: CDR1 SQVTM and CDR2 ANQGSEA. The CDR3 consists of 12 residues. CDR3 nucleotide sequence: TGCAGCGTTGTGATGGGAGGTGATGAGCAGTTCTTC. This encodes CSVVMGGDEQFF.

CDR3 DNA sequence: TGCGCCACACTGAACACCGGGGAGCTGTTTTTT. Its translation is CATLNTGELFF. This rearrangement joins TRBV10-2 to TRBJ2-2; D gene unclear. CDR3 length: 11 residues. The ends were cut back, 10 bases at V and 1 base at J, with 4 bases in the middle. The germline gives CDR1 WSHSY, CDR2 SAAADI.

V usage is TRBV30 and J usage is TRBJ1-4; D gene ambiguous. V lost 0 bases to trimming and J lost 4 bases, with 6 bases between them. This CDR3 contains 13 residues. CDR1 GTSNPN and CDR2 SVGIG come from the germline V gene (reference sequence). CDR3 coding DNA: TGTGCCTGGAGTGTCGGGTTTAATGAAAAACTGTTTTTT. Protein sequence: CAWSVGFNEKLFF.

The J gene is TRBJ2-1, the V gene TRBV18; D is uncertain. CDR1 and CDR2 from the germline V gene are KGHSH and LQKENI. V was trimmed by 2 bases and J by 2 bases, leaving 4 bases between them. CDR3 length equals 13 residues. CDR3 protein: CASSPETYNEQFF. The CDR3 DNA is TGTGCCAGCTCACCAGAGACCTACAATGAGCAGTTCTTC.

V is TRBV9 and J is TRBJ2-5; D unresolved. Germline V gene lookup returns CDR1 SGDLS and CDR2 YYNGEE. Trimming removed 0 bases from V and 1 base from J, with 10 bases in between. This CDR3 region has 15 residues. As DNA, the CDR3 is TGTGCCAGCAGCGTAGAATCTTTCTCCCAAGAGACCCAGTACTTC. Its translation: CASSVESFSQETQYF.

The count of this clonotype is one. The chain carries TRBV5-1 and TRBJ2-3; 9 bases agree with TRBD2. This CDR3 is 18 amino acids long. From germline, CDR1 is SGHRS and CDR2 YFSETQ. Trimming cost V 5 bases and J 3 bases; bases outside gene matches: 16. The CDR3 DNA is TGCGCCAGCAGTTGGGGCGCGGGAGGGTACCGTCGTACAGATACGCAGTATTTT. Encoded protein: CASSWGAGGYRRTDTQYF.

V gene TRBV20-1 combines with J gene TRBJ2-7; D is perhaps TRBD2 (5 bases). The CDR3 is made up of 13 amino acids. Trimming pared 3 bases from V and 3 bases from J, leaving 12 bases between. Germline V gene sequence: CDR1 DFQATT, CDR2 SNEGSKA (reference sequence). The CDR3 reads CSASPGRDYEQYF. CDR3 coding DNA: TGCAGTGCTAGTCCCGGACGGGACTACGAGCAGTACTTC.